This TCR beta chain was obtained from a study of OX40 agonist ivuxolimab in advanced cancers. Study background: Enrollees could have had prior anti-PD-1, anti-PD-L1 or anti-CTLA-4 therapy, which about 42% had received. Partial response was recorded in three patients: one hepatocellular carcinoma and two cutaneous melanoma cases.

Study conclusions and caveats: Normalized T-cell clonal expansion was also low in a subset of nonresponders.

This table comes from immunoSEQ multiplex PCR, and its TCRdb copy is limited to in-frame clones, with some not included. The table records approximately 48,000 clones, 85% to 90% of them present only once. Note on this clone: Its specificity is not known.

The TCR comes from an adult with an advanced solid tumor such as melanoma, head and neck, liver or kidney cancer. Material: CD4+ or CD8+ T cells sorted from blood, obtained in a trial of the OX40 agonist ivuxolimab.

CDR3 sequence: CASSESGPTYEQYF. Here the CDR3 DNA reads TGCGCCAGCAGTGAGTCGGGACCGACCTACGAGCAGTACTTC. V and J are TRBV10-2 and TRBJ2-7; D possibly uses TRBD1 or TRBD2 (5 bases each). Germline loops: CDR1 WSHSY, CDR2 SAAADI. The CDR3 loop spans 14 amino acids. The germline V and J ends were trimmed by 0 bases and 2 bases, with 8 bases remaining between them.